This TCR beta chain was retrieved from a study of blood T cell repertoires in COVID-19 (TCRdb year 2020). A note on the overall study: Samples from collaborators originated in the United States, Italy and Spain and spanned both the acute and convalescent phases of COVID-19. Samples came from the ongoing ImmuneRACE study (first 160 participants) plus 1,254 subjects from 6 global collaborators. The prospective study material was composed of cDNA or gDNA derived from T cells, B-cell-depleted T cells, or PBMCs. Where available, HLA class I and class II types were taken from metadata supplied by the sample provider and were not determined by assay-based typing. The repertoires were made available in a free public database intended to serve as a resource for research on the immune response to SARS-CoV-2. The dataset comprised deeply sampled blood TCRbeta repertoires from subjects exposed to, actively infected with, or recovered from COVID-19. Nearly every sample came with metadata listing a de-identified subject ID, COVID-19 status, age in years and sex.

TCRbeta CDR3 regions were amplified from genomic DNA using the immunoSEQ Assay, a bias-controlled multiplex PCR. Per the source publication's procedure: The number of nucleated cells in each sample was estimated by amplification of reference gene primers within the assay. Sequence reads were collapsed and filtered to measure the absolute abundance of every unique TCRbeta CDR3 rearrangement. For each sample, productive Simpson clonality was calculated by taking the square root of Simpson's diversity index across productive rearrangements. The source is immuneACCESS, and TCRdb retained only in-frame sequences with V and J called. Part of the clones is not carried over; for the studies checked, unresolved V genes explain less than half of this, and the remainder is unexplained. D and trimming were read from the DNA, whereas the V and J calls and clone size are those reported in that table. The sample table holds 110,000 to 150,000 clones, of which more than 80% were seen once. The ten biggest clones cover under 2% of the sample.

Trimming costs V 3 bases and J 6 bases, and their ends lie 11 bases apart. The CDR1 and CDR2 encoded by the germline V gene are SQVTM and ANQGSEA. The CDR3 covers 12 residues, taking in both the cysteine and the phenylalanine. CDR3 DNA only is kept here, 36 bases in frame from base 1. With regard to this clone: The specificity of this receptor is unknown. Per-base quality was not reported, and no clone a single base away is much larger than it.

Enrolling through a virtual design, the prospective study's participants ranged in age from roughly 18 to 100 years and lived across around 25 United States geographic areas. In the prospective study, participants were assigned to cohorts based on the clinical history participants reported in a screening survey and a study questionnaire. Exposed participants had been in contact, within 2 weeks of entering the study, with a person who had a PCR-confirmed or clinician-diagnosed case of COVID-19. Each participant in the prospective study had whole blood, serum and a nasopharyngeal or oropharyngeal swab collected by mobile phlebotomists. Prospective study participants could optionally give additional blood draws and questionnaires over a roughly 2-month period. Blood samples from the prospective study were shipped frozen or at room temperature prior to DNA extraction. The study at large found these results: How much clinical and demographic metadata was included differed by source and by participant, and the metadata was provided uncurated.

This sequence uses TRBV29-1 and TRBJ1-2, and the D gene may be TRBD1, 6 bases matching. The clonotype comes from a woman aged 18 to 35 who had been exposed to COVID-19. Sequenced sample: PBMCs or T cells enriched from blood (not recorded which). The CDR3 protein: CSVDPGVNGYTF. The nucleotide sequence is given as TGCAGCGTTGATCCAGGGGTTAATGGCTACACCTTC. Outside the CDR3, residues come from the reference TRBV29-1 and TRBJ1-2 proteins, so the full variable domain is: SAVISQKPSRDICQRGTSLTIQCQVDSQVTMMFWYRQQPGQSLTLIATANQGSEATYESGFVIDKFPISRPNLTFSTLTVSNMSPEDSSIYLCSVDPGVNGYTFGSGTRLTVV.